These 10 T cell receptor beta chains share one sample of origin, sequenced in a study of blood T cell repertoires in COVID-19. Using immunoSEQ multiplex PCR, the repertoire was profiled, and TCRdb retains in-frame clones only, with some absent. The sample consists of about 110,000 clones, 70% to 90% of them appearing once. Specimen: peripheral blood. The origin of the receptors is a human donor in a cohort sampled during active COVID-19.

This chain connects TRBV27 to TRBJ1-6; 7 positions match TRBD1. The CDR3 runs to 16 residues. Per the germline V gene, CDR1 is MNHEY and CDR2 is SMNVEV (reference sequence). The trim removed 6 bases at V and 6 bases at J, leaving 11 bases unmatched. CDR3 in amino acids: CASSYKTGFRNSPLHF. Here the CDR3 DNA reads TGTGCCAGCAGCTACAAGACAGGGTTCCGTAATTCACCCCTCCACTTT.

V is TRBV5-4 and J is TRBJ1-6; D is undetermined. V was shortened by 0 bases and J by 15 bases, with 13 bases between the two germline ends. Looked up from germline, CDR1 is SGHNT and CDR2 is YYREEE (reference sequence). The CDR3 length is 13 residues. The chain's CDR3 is CASSLDRRVSLHF. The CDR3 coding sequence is TGTGCCAGCAGCTTGGATAGGAGGGTAAGCCTCCACTTT.

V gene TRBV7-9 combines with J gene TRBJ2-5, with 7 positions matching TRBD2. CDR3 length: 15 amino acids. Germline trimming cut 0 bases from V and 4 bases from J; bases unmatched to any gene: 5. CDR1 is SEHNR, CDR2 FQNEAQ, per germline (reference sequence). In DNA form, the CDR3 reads TGTGCCAGCAGCTTAGCGGGGGTAGCGGGAGAGACCCAGTACTTC. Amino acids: CASSLAGVAGETQYF.

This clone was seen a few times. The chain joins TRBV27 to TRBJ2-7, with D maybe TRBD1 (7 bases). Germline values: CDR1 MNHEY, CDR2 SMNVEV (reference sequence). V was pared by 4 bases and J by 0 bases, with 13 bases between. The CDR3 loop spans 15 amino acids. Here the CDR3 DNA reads TGTGCCAGCAGTTCGAGGCAGGGGGGCTCCTACGAGCAGTACTTC. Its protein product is CASSSRQGGSYEQYF.

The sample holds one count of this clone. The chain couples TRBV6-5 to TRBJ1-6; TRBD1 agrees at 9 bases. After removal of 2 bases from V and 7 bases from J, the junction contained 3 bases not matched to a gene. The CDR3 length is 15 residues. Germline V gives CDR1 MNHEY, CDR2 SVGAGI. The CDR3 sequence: CASSYAGTGNSPLHF. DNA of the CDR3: TGTGCCAGCAGTTACGCCGGGACAGGGAATTCACCCCTCCACTTT.

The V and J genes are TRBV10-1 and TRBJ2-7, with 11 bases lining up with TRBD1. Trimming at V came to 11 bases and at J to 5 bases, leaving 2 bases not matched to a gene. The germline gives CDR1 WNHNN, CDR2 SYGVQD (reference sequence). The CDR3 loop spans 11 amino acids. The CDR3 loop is CASGQGDEQYF. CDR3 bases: TGCGCCTCGGGACAGGGGGACGAGCAGTACTTC.

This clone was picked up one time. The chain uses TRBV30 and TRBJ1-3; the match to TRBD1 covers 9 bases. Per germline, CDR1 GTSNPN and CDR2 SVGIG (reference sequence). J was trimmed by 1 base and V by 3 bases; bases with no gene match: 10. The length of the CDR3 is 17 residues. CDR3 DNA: TGTGCCTGGAGACTAACAGGGGGCCCCTCTTCTGGAAACACCATATATTTT. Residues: CAWRLTGGPSSGNTIYF.

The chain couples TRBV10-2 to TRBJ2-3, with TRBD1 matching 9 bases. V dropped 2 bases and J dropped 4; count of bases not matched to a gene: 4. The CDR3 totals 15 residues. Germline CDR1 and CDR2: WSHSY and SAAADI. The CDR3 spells CASSEPYRGPDTQYF. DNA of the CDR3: TGCGCCAGCAGTGAGCCGTACAGGGGGCCAGATACGCAGTATTTT.

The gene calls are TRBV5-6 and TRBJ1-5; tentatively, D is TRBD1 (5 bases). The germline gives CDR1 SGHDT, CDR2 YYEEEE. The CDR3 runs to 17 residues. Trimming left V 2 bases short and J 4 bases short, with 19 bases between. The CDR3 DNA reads TGTGCCAGCAGCTTTCAGGGAGGGAGCTCTATTAATCAGCCCCAGCATTTT. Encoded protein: CASSFQGGSSINQPQHF.

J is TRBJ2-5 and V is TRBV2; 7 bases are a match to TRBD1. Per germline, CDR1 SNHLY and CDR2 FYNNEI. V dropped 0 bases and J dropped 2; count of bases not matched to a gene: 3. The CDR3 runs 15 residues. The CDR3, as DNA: TGTGCCAGCAGTGAAGCGGGCAGGGGGCAAGAGACCCAGTACTTC. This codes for CASSEAGRGQETQYF.